This T cell receptor beta chain was identified during a study of blood T cell repertoires in COVID-19. At the level of the study: Material from acute and convalescent COVID-19 was sourced from the United States, Italy and Spain. Sample material is recorded as cDNA or gDNA derived from T cells, B-cell-depleted T cells, or PBMCs.

Per germline, CDR1 SNHLY and CDR2 FYNNEI. The junction had 8 bases not matched to a gene; V was cut back by 8 bases and J by 5 bases. The CDR3 length is 14 residues. How the authors handled the data: Quantification of nucleated cells was approximated via reference gene primer amplification. TCRdb's copy holds only in-frame clones and misses some; the assay was immunoSEQ multiplex PCR. For V, J and clone size, that table is used; D and trimming come from the DNA. The sample records around 300,000 clones, around 86% being singletons. This TCR derives from a man aged 45-65 years with acute or convalescent COVID-19. Material for sequencing was peripheral blood. The chain combines TRBV2 with TRBJ1-4; 7 bases are a match to TRBD1. The CDR3 nucleotides read TGTGCCAGCCAGGGGGACAGTCAGAATGAAAAACTGTTTTTT. It encodes CASQGDSQNEKLFF.